A single sample gave rise to the 13 T cell receptor beta chains below, sequenced in a study of shared clonotypes between healthy human individuals. The table came from immunoSEQ multiplex PCR; TCRdb's copy has only in-frame clones and leaves some out. Of about 2.2 million clones in the sample, roughly 91% were seen once. The naive CD8 fraction comprised CD45RO-negative cells positively selected for CCR7 and excluded terminally differentiated effector memory CD45RA+ cells. The sequenced material came from naive CD8+ T cells from PBMCs. Receptor source: a man younger than 35 in good health. Some clones in this sample may be carry-over from other donors' samples.

About this clone itself: In the same sample, other DNA sequences code for this CDR3. The genes are TRBV9 and TRBJ2-6; D unresolved. The CDR3 totals 16 residues. V shed 2 bases and J shed 0 bases, with 9 bases lying between them. Germline CDR1 reads SGDLS; CDR2 reads YYNGEE. The CDR3 sequence: CASSVAPPSGANVLTF. In DNA, the CDR3 is TGTGCCAGCAGCGTGGCCCCTCCCTCTGGGGCCAACGTCCTGACTTTC.

CDR3 sequence (DNA): TGCGCCAGCAGCCCTGTCGTACAGGGGAGATCAATGGAGACCCAGTACTTC. As protein: CASSPVVQGRSMETQYF. The gene calls are TRBV4-1 and TRBJ2-5, with 7 bases lining up with TRBD1. Trimming took 4 bases from V and 5 from J; bases not matched to a gene: 16. The CDR3 totals 17 residues. Germline lookup yields CDR1 MGHRA and CDR2 YSYEKL.

This chain joins TRBV6-1 and TRBJ1-2; 11 nucleotides align to TRBD1. Germline trimming cut 2 bases from V and 4 bases from J; bases unmatched to any gene: 3. CDR1 MNHNS and CDR2 SASEGT come from the germline V gene. The CDR3 has 15 residues. The DNA for the CDR3 is TGTGCCAGCAGTGAAACGGACAGGGGGCTCTATGGCTACACCTTC. This sequence encodes CASSETDRGLYGYTF.

The CDR3 spells CASSPGVRWNTEAFF. The DNA of the CDR3 is TGTGCCAGCAGCCCAGGGGTAAGATGGAACACTGAAGCTTTCTTT. The chain combines TRBV5-8 with TRBJ1-1, with D possibly being TRBD1 (6 bases). The CDR3 contains 15 residues. CDR1 is SGHTS and CDR2 is YDEGEE in the germline V gene. Trimming took off 4 bases at V and 1 base at J, with 14 bases between the two ends.

Note on this clone: Other DNA sequences from this sample encode an identical CDR3 as well. This rearrangement joins TRBV27 to TRBJ2-1; 9 nucleotides line up with TRBD2. V lost 6 bases and J lost 0; bases outside the gene matches: 6. Germline loops: CDR1 MNHEY, CDR2 SMNVEV (reference sequence). The CDR3 length is 16 residues. In DNA, the CDR3 is TGTGCCAGCAGCCTTCTAGCGGGAAGCTCCTACAATGAGCAGTTCTTC. This sequence encodes CASSLLAGSSYNEQFF.

The chain recombines TRBV21-1 with TRBJ2-1. TRBV21-1 is labeled a pseudogene. This CDR3 has 18 residues. The CDR3 is CASSKIREAVSSYNEQFF. The CDR3, as DNA: TGTGCCAGCAGCAAAATCCGAGAAGCAGTTAGCTCCTACAATGAGCAGTTCTTC.

This clone showed up just once. The chain has TRBV28 and TRBJ2-5, with D uncertain. The germline V gene encodes CDR1 MDHEN and CDR2 SYDVKM. The V gene lost 7 bases and the J gene lost 5 bases, with 14 bases spanning the gap. The CDR3 spans 13 residues. CDR3 nucleotides: TGTGCCAGCACCGGGTCAGGCAAGGAGACCCAGTACTTC. Protein product: CASTGSGKETQYF.

This chain links TRBV19 with TRBJ1-1; weak D call: TRBD1 (6 bases). Deletions cut 5 bases from V and 2 bases from J, with 15 bases between. This CDR3 is 15 amino acids long. Germline V gives CDR1 LNHDA, CDR2 SQIVND (reference sequence). This CDR3 reads CASSAPGHLNTEAFF. For the CDR3, the DNA is TGTGCCAGTAGTGCACCGGGACACCTAAACACTGAAGCTTTCTTT.

This clone occurred once. The rearrangement joins TRBV28 to TRBJ2-2; 8 nucleotides align to TRBD2. This CDR3 is 14 amino acids long. V dropped 11 bases and J dropped 0; count of bases not matched to a gene: 5. Germline loops: CDR1 MDHEN, CDR2 SYDVKM. The CDR3 DNA is TGTGCCGGACAAGCGGGGGCGAACACCGGGGAGCTGTTTTTT. Encoded protein: CAGQAGANTGELFF.

This clone appeared once. The chain employs TRBV4-1 and TRBJ2-7, with D uncertain. CDR1 MGHRA and CDR2 YSYEKL come from the germline V gene. The CDR3 is 14 amino acids. With 0 bases removed from V and 5 bases from J, the gap between germline ends came to 11 bases. CDR3 sequence (DNA): TGCGCCAGCAGCCAAGATAGGCGTCCCAACGAGCAGTACTTC. It specifies CASSQDRRPNEQYF.

The chain has TRBV28 and TRBJ2-3; D is unresolved. Trimming stripped 5 bases from V and 0 bases from J, with 6 bases between. The CDR3 loop spans 13 amino acids. Germline loops: CDR1 MDHEN, CDR2 SYDVKM. The DNA of the CDR3 is TGTGCCAGCAGTGGATCTAGCACAGATACGCAGTATTTT. This translates into CASSGSSTDTQYF.

V gene TRBV28 combines with J gene TRBJ1-2; the D is unclear. The germline V gene has CDR1 MDHEN and CDR2 SYDVKM. This CDR3 has 14 amino acids. Trimming removed 6 bases at V and 7 bases at J, with 18 bases between. The CDR3 spells CASRRLGWVFGYTF. In DNA, the CDR3 is TGTGCCAGCAGGCGCTTGGGGTGGGTTTTTGGCTACACCTTC.

The CDR3 spells CASSPRPGYWSGYTF. CDR3 DNA: TGTGCCAGCAGCCCCCGGCCAGGCTATTGGAGTGGCTACACCTTC. The chain combines TRBV6-5 with TRBJ1-2, with no clear D. Trimming stripped 6 bases from V and 7 bases from J, with 21 bases between. The germline V gene has CDR1 MNHEY and CDR2 SVGAGI. The CDR3 has 15 residues.